These 17 T cell receptor beta chains were sequenced from one sample in a study of T cell clusters in autoimmune cytopenias. TRB amplification used approximately 250 ng of peripheral blood genomic DNA. TRB rearrangements were amplified by touch-down multiplex PCR with mixed TRB-A/B primers. Following a re-call of the multiplex PCR reads, TCRdb has one entry per CDR3 protein and lacks DNA. The sample data list 6,100 or so distinct CDR3 sequences. The same specimen was also included in a second study, on T cell repertoires in aging, cancer and after chemotherapy.

Sequences were obtained from peripheral blood. The receptor source for this set is a human donor in good health.

The chain couples TRBV6-2 or TRBV6-3 to TRBJ1-1; TCRdb's D call, TRBD1, is unchecked because there is no DNA. The germline CDR1 and CDR2 sequences are MNHEY and SVGEGT. There are 13 residues in the CDR3. CDR3 region: CASSFGTQLEAFF.

V is TRBV6-5 and J is TRBJ2-1; TCRdb outputs TRBD1, but without DNA this stays unchecked. The CDR3 totals 12 residues. Germline values: CDR1 MNHEY, CDR2 SVGAGI. CDR3 region: CASSRGQNEQFF.

The J gene is TRBJ2-2, the V gene TRBV6-2 or TRBV6-3. This CDR3 is built from 14 residues. CDR1 and CDR2 (germline): MNHEY, SVGEGT. CDR3 in amino acids: CASSYARRTGELFF.

V usage is TRBV18 and J usage is TRBJ2-5; the D call of TRBD1 rests on TCRdb alone, since no DNA is present to check it. CDR1 and CDR2 from the germline V gene are KGHSH and LQKENI. The CDR3 has 15 residues. CDR3 loop: CASSPPFLAGETQYF.

This clonotype shows up as large by frequency. The CDR3 spells CASRGGIGELFF. V gene TRBV5-6 combines with J gene TRBJ2-2; TCRdb proposes TRBD1, but this gene call is untestable without DNA. There are 12 residues in the CDR3. Germline V gives CDR1 SGHDT, CDR2 YYEEEE.

This clonotype counts as medium-sized (0.01 to 0.1%) by frequency. The V call is TRBV29-1, the J call TRBJ2-3; no DNA is available, so the TRBD1 call from TCRdb remains unchecked. The CDR3 is 11 amino acids. Germline CDR1 reads SQVTM; CDR2 reads ANQGSEA. CDR3 amino acids: CSVAGADTQYF.

The chain links TRBV12-3 or TRBV12-4 to TRBJ2-7; the TCRdb D gene call, TRBD2, has no DNA to confirm it. The CDR3 loop spans 14 amino acids. The CDR3 protein is CASSFGSPSYEQYF.

J is TRBJ2-3 and V is TRBV7-2; TCRdb lists TRBD1, though no DNA is available to test this call. The CDR3 extends over 14 amino acids. Germline V gene lookup returns CDR1 SGHTA and CDR2 FQGNSA. CDR3 protein: CASSLVTGGDTQYF.

This chain uses TRBV6-5 with TRBJ2-3; the D call of TRBD1 rests on TCRdb alone, since no DNA is present to check it. This CDR3 contains 13 residues. Germline values: CDR1 MNHEY, CDR2 SVGAGI. The CDR3 sequence: CASRRQGTDTQYF.

The chain is built from TRBV19 and TRBJ2-2; checking the TCRdb D call of TRBD1 is not possible without DNA. This CDR3 is 15 amino acids long. Germline V lookup: CDR1 LNHDA, CDR2 SQIVND (reference sequence). The CDR3 is CASIKGGPNTGELFF.

V is TRBV19 and J is TRBJ2-5. Germline V gene data show CDR1 as LNHDA and CDR2 as SQIVND (reference sequence). The CDR3 has 17 residues. This chain's CDR3 is CASSIAARSGYQETQYF.

The chain has TRBV30 and TRBJ1-4; as DNA is missing, the TRBD1 call by TCRdb cannot be tested. Germline CDR1 is GTSNPN and CDR2 is SVGIG (reference sequence). The CDR3 is 13 amino acids. CDR3 region: CAWDTGGNEKLFF.

This chain links TRBV19 with TRBJ1-5; TCRdb's D gene call, TRBD1, goes unchecked for lack of DNA. The CDR3 spans 14 residues. Germline lookup yields CDR1 LNHDA and CDR2 SQIVND (reference sequence). CDR3 sequence reads: CASSRQGLGQPQHF.

Its frequency marks this clonotype as medium-sized (0.01 to 0.1%). V gene TRBV19 combines with J gene TRBJ2-5; TCRdb's D call, TRBD2, is unchecked because there is no DNA. This CDR3 has 15 residues. Germline V CDR1 and CDR2: LNHDA, SQIVND (reference sequence). CDR3 residues: CASSLGTSEAETQYF.

The chain has TRBV30 and TRBJ2-5; lacking DNA, the TRBD2 call made by TCRdb goes unchecked. Looked up from germline, CDR1 is GTSNPN and CDR2 is SVGIG (reference sequence). This CDR3 contains 13 residues. Here the CDR3 reads CACIPAEQETQYF.

This clonotype ranks as medium-sized in terms of frequency. The V gene is TRBV19, the J gene TRBJ2-3; TCRdb proposes TRBD2, but this gene call is untestable without DNA. This CDR3 comprises 14 residues. CDR1 LNHDA and CDR2 SQIVND come from the germline V gene (reference sequence). The CDR3 is CASAGLAGTDTQYF.

Frequency places this clonotype as medium-sized. This rearrangement joins TRBV29-1 to TRBJ2-5. The V gene's germline CDR1 is SQVTM and CDR2 ANQGSEA. The CDR3 totals 13 residues. The chain's CDR3 is CSVEGYRGETQYF. The variable domain in full, completed from reference TRBV29-1 and TRBJ2-5, reads SAVISQKPSRDICQRGTSLTIQCQVDSQVTMMFWYRQQPGQSLTLIATANQGSEATYESGFVIDKFPISRPNLTFSTLTVSNMSPEDSSIYLCSVEGYRGETQYFGPGTRLLVL.